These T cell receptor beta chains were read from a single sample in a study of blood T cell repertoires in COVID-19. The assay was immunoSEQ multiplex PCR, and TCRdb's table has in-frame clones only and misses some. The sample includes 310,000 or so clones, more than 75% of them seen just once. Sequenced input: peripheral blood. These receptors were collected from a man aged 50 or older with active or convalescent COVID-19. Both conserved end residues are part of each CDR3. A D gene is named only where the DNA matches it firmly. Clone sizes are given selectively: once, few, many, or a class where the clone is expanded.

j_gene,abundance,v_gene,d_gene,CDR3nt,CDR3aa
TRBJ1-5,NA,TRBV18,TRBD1,TGTGCCAGCTCACCTGGACAGGGGGACAGCAATCAGCCCCAGCATTTT,CASSPGQGDSNQPQHF
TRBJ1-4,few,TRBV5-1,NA,TGCGCCAGCAGCCCCCGGGACAAGCGTGAAAAACTGTTTTTT,CASSPRDKREKLFF
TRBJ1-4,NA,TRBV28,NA,TGTGCCAGCAGATGGAGGAGATTTAATGAAAAACTGTTTTTT,CASRWRRFNEKLFF
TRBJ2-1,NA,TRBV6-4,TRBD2,TGTGCCAGCAGTGACACTAGCGGGAGAAATGAGCAGTTCTTC,CASSDTSGRNEQFF
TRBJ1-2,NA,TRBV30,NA,TGTGCCTGGAGCAGAGGAAGGGAGGGAGGCTACACCTTC,CAWSRGREGGYTF
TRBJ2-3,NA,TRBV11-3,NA,TGTGCCAGCAGCTCCCAGGGGGGCGCCGACCGCACAGATACGCAGTATTTT,CASSSQGGADRTDTQYF
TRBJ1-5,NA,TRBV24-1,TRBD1,TGTGCCACCAGTGACGTGACAGGGAATCAGCCCCAGCATTTT,CATSDVTGNQPQHF
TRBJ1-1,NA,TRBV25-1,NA,TGTGCCAGCAGTGCGGGGAAAACTGAAGCTTTCTTT,CASSAGKTEAFF
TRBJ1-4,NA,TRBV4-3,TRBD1,TGCGCCAGCAGCCAAGATCTGGCAGGGGGCGATAATGAAAAACTGTTTTTT,CASSQDLAGGDNEKLFF
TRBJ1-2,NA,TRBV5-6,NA,TGTGCCAGCAGCTTGTGGGGCCCCTATGGCTACACCTTC,CASSLWGPYGYTF
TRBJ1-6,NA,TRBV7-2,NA,TGTGCCAGCAGCCTCCGACAGGCAAGCTCCTATAATTCACCCCTCCACTTT,CASSLRQASSYNSPLHF
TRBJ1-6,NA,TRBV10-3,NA,TGTGCCATCAGTGTCGCGGCAGCCCCCGATTCACCCCTCCACTTT,CAISVAAAPDSPLHF
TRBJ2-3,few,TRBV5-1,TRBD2,TGCGCCGGCTCGACTAGCGGGAGTGAATCAGATACGCAGTATTTT,CAGSTSGSESDTQYF
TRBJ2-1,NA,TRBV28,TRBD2,TGTGCCAGCAGTCCACCGGGACTAGCTTTTCATGAGCAGTTCTTC,CASSPPGLAFHEQFF
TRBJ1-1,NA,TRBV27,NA,TGTGCCAGCAGACAAAATCAGGGGAACACTGAAGCTTTCTTT,CASRQNQGNTEAFF
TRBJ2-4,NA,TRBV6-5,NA,TGTGCCAGCCCCAGGAATCCCAAAAACATTCAGTACTTC,CASPRNPKNIQYF
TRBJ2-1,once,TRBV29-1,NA,TGCAGCGTTGAAGATAGAGGGGACTGGTCCTCCAATGAGCAGTTCTTC,CSVEDRGDWSSNEQFF
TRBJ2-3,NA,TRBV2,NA,TGTGCCAGCAGAAGTCTATGGACATGGAGCACAGATACGCAGTATTTT,CASRSLWTWSTDTQYF
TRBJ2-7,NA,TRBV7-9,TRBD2,TGTGCCAGCAGCTCCCGGGGGGCCTACGAGCAGTACTTC,CASSSRGAYEQYF
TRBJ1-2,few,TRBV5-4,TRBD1,TGTGCCAGCAGCTTTGGTTTGTCAGGGGGGTCAAGAGGCTACACCTTC,CASSFGLSGGSRGYTF
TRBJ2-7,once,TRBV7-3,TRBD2,TGTGCCAGCAGCTTATGGGGGACTAGCGGGATTGCGGACGAGCAGTACTTC,CASSLWGTSGIADEQYF
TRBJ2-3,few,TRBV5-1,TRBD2,TGCGCCAGCAGCTTGGAAATTATGGGGACTAGCGGAGCCCCAGATACGCAGTATTTT,CASSLEIMGTSGAPDTQYF
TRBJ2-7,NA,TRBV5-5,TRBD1,TGTGCCAGCAGCTGGCGAACAGGGGGTGGGCAGTACTTC,CASSWRTGGGQYF
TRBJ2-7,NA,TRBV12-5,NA,TGTGCTAGTGTACATGCCAGGGGAGATTTTCGTTACGAGCAGTACTTC,CASVHARGDFRYEQYF
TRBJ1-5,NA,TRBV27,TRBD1,TGTGCCAGCAGCCGGGACAGGGGTGCCAATCAGCCCCAGCATTTT,CASSRDRGANQPQHF
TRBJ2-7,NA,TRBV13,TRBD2,TGTGCCAGCAGCTTAGTACTAGCGCGGAACGAGCAGTACTTC,CASSLVLARNEQYF
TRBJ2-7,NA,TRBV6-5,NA,TGTGCCAGCAGTAAGACAGCCCGCTCCTACGAGCAGTACTTC,CASSKTARSYEQYF
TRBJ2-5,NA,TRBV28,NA,TGTGCCAGCAGTTTTGTCTTCCGCGGGACCCCAGAGACCCAGTACTTC,CASSFVFRGTPETQYF